This is a list of T cell receptor beta chains from one sample in a study of blood T cell repertoires in COVID-19. Sequenced by immunoSEQ multiplex PCR; TCRdb stores in-frame clones only, minus some. The repertoire holds over 250,000 clones, 91% seen once, with 2.5% to 3% in the top ten. Sequencing was carried out using peripheral blood. Receptors originate from a person aged 18 to 30 with COVID-19, enrolled during active disease. The CDR3 runs from the conserved cysteine through the conserved F or W. Each record gives: D gene, V gene, J gene, clone size, CDR3 protein, CDR3 DNA. A D gene is named only where the DNA matches it firmly. Size tells how often a clone was seen (once, few, many) or the class of an expanded clone, and some rows leave it out.

>.|TRBV12-3/TRBV12-4|TRBJ2-3|.
CASRSITDTQYF
TGTGCCAGCCGCAGTATCACAGATACGCAGTATTTT
>.|TRBV7-9|TRBJ1-3|once
CASSPLGGFGNTIYF
TGTGCCAGCAGCCCGTTAGGAGGCTTCGGAAACACCATATATTTT
>TRBD1|TRBV7-3|TRBJ1-3|few
CASSSTGTGNTIYF
TGTGCCAGCAGCTCGACAGGGACTGGAAACACCATATATTTT
>.|TRBV3-1/TRBV3-2|TRBJ1-4|once
CASSQDGEDATNEKLFF
TGTGCCAGCAGCCAAGATGGGGAGGACGCAACTAATGAAAAACTGTTTTTT
>.|TRBV5-1|TRBJ1-1|.
CASTRGAENTEAFF
TGCGCCAGCACCCGGGGGGCAGAGAACACTGAAGCTTTCTTT
>TRBD1|TRBV13|TRBJ2-7|.
CASSSWTGTSYEQYF
TGTGCCAGCAGCTCCTGGACAGGGACTTCCTACGAGCAGTACTTC
>.|TRBV19|TRBJ2-2|.
CASSTGLAGELFF
TGTGCCAGTAGTACGGGACTGGCCGGGGAGCTGTTTTTT
>.|TRBV19|TRBJ1-5|few
CASTLEGGDQHF
TGTGCCAGTACTCTGGAGGGAGGCGACCAGCATTTT
>TRBD2|TRBV6-5|TRBJ2-2|.
CASSFLRESGELFF
TGTGCCAGCAGTTTCTTGCGGGAGTCCGGGGAGCTGTTTTTT
>.|TRBV14|TRBJ2-1|.
CASSQGSGYGEQFF
TGTGCCAGCAGCCAAGGATCCGGGTACGGTGAGCAGTTCTTC
>TRBD2|TRBV28|TRBJ2-5|once
CASSRLAGGETQYF
TGTGCCAGCAGCCGTTTAGCGGGAGGTGAGACCCAGTACTTC
>.|TRBV28|TRBJ2-7|.
CASSSPPRVPEQYF
TGTGCCAGCAGTTCTCCTCCACGGGTCCCGGAGCAGTACTTC
>.|TRBV20-1|TRBJ2-3|.
CSSSTDTQYF
TGCAGTTCCTCCACAGATACGCAGTATTTT
>TRBD2|TRBV7-9|TRBJ2-2|.
CASSETSGGVMMLFF
TGTGCCAGCAGCGAGACTAGCGGGGGGGTAATGATGCTGTTTTTT
>TRBD2|TRBV27|TRBJ2-1|.
CASRNSGLAGDSSYNEQFF
TGTGCCAGCAGAAACTCGGGACTAGCGGGAGACAGCTCCTACAATGAGCAGTTCTTC
>.|TRBV29-1|TRBJ2-2|.
CSVVPQGSTGELFF
TGCAGCGTCGTTCCACAGGGAAGCACCGGGGAGCTGTTTTTT
>.|TRBV6-5|TRBJ2-2|.
CASSYKGGRTGELFF
TGTGCCAGCAGTTATAAGGGGGGGAGAACCGGGGAGCTGTTTTTT
>TRBD1|TRBV6-1|TRBJ2-7|.
CASSEVQGVNYEQYF
TGTGCCAGCAGTGAAGTACAGGGGGTGAACTACGAGCAGTACTTC
>TRBD2|TRBV7-2|TRBJ2-7|.
CASSAPGLAGYF
TGTGCCAGCAGCGCTCCCGGACTAGCGGGATACTTC
>.|TRBV3-1/TRBV3-2|TRBJ2-6|few
CASSQEWDTSSGANVLTF
TGTGCCAGCAGCCAAGAGTGGGACACCTCCTCTGGGGCCAACGTCCTGACTTTC
>.|TRBV19|TRBJ1-2|few
CASKPGRDYGYTF
TGTGCCAGTAAACCCGGCAGGGATTATGGCTACACCTTC
>TRBD1|TRBV28|TRBJ1-1|.
CASIEGANTEAFF
TGTGCCAGCATTGAGGGGGCGAACACTGAAGCTTTCTTT
>.|TRBV2|TRBJ2-1|.
CASSDSGWSLDEQFF
TGTGCCAGCAGTGATTCAGGGTGGTCCTTGGATGAGCAGTTCTTC
>TRBD1|TRBV9|TRBJ1-6|.
CASSDEGQNSYNSPLHF
TGTGCCAGCAGCGATGAGGGACAGAACTCCTATAATTCACCCCTCCACTTT
>TRBD2|TRBV7-2|TRBJ2-2|once
CASSIGTSGGELFF
TGTGCCAGCAGCATTGGGACTAGCGGCGGGGAGCTGTTTTTT
>.|TRBV7-9|TRBJ1-2|.
CASSYDRIYGYTF
TGTGCCAGCAGCTACGACAGGATATATGGCTACACCTTC
>.|TRBV6-1|TRBJ1-5|.
CASSDPRRMRANQPQHF
TGTGCCAGCAGTGATCCCCGTAGAATGAGGGCGAATCAGCCCCAGCATTTT
>TRBD1|TRBV4-3|TRBJ2-7|.
CASSQGFAGQGLYEQYF
TGCGCCAGCAGCCAAGGGTTTGCGGGACAGGGGCTCTACGAGCAGTACTTC
>TRBD2|TRBV28|TRBJ2-2|few
CASTLRGVNGELFF
TGTGCCAGCACCTTGCGGGGGGTTAACGGGGAGCTGTTTTTT
>TRBD2|TRBV9|TRBJ2-1|.
CASSVGLTRTSGSKKTLGDEQFF
TGTGCCAGCAGCGTAGGCTTAACCCGGACTAGCGGATCCAAAAAAACACTAGGGGATGAGCAGTTCTTC
>TRBD1|TRBV4-1|TRBJ2-7|once
CASSQDLPGQGASEQYF
TGCGCCAGCAGCCAAGATTTACCGGGACAGGGGGCGAGCGAGCAGTACTTC
>.|TRBV5-6|TRBJ2-7|.
CASRRQSYEQYF
TGTGCCAGCAGACGACAGTCCTACGAGCAGTACTTC
>.|TRBV5-5|TRBJ2-3|once
CASSPVARLDTQYF
TGTGCCAGCAGCCCCGTTGCGAGGCTGGATACGCAGTATTTT
>TRBD1|TRBV24-1|TRBJ1-2|once
CATSDRGQDGYTF
TGTGCCACCAGTGACCGCGGACAGGATGGCTACACCTTC
>.|TRBV5-1|TRBJ2-4|few
CASSLAGENIQYF
TGCGCCAGCAGCTTGGCGGGAGAAAACATTCAGTACTTC
>.|TRBV3-1/TRBV3-2|TRBJ1-1|.
CASSRTTNTEAFF
TGTGCCAGCAGCCGGACAACGAACACTGAAGCTTTCTTT
>TRBD1|TRBV5-4|TRBJ2-2|.
CASSDRGTNTGELFF
TGTGCCAGCAGCGACAGGGGGACGAACACCGGGGAGCTGTTTTTT
>TRBD1|TRBV6-6|TRBJ1-1|.
CASSGRQGQAFF
TGTGCCAGCAGTGGACGACAGGGGCAGGCTTTCTTT
>TRBD2|TRBV7-8|TRBJ2-1|.
CASSPGLAGGVSYNEQFF
TGTGCCAGCAGCCCCGGACTAGCGGGAGGGGTCTCCTACAATGAGCAGTTCTTC
>.|TRBV28|TRBJ2-5|.
CASSRDKETQYF
TGTGCCAGCAGCCGGGACAAAGAGACCCAGTACTTC
>.|TRBV5-4|TRBJ2-7|.
CASSLRGLTYEQYF
TGTGCCAGCAGCCTCAGGGGATTAACCTACGAGCAGTACTTC
>.|TRBV7-9|TRBJ1-1|.
CASSLAFAGRTEAFF
TGTGCCAGCAGCTTAGCCTTTGCAGGGCGAACTGAAGCTTTCTTT
>TRBD2|TRBV11-3|TRBJ2-1|.
CASSLLAGNNEQFF
TGTGCCAGCAGCTTACTAGCGGGAAACAATGAGCAGTTCTTC
>.|TRBV6-8|TRBJ1-5|.
CARHGGQREYYSNQPQHF
TGTGCCCGTCACGGTGGACAGCGGGAGTACTATAGCAATCAGCCCCAGCATTTT
>.|TRBV11-2|TRBJ2-5|.
CASSPSVAQYF
TGTGCCAGCAGCCCGTCCGTAGCCCAGTACTTC
>.|TRBV24-1|TRBJ2-7|.
CATRRGGVHEQYF
TGTGCCACCCGCCGAGGGGGGGTACACGAGCAGTACTTC
>TRBD2|TRBV7-6|TRBJ2-3|once
CASSATSGFTDTQYF
TGTGCCAGCAGCGCAACTAGCGGGTTCACAGATACGCAGTATTTT
>.|TRBV7-9|TRBJ2-5|.
CASSPGRGTGETQYF
TGTGCCAGCAGCCCAGGGAGGGGTACAGGGGAGACCCAGTACTTC
>.|TRBV19|TRBJ2-7|.
CASSIGGSSYEQYF
TGTGCCAGTAGTATAGGCGGAAGCTCCTACGAGCAGTACTTC
>.|TRBV27|TRBJ2-7|.
CASSLNLGASEQYF
TGTGCCAGCAGTTTAAATCTGGGGGCAAGCGAGCAGTACTTC
>TRBD2|TRBV30|TRBJ2-3|.
CAWSMIAGGPSTDTQYF
TGTGCCTGGAGTATGATAGCGGGAGGGCCTAGCACAGATACGCAGTATTTT
>TRBD2|TRBV5-1|TRBJ2-7|few
CASSSGLDPEQYF
TGCGCCAGCAGCTCTGGACTAGACCCCGAGCAGTACTTC
>.|TRBV15|TRBJ1-2|.
CATSRAPDLGEVYGYTF
TGTGCCACCAGCAGAGCCCCCGACTTGGGAGAAGTCTATGGCTACACCTTC